This T cell receptor (beta chain) was found in a study of cytomegalovirus exposure and HLA in healthy donors. The CDR3 runs 14 residues. Germline CDR1 and CDR2: SGDLS and YYNGEE. V lost 4 bases to trimming and J lost 3 bases, with 13 bases between them. PCR amplification relied on 60 Vbeta primers (plus 13 Jbeta primers). TCRdb's table, derived via immunoSEQ multiplex PCR, lists solely in-frame clones and lacks some. This table holds 30,000 to 40,000 clones. The TCR was taken from a human donor in good health. This chain connects TRBV9 to TRBJ2-5, with D possibly being TRBD1 (6 bases). The sample consisted of PBMCs. The CDR3 loop reads CASSLKRTEETQYF. CDR3 in DNA: TGTGCCAGCAGCTTGAAGCGGACAGAAGAGACCCAGTACTTC. Full variable domain (remainder filled in from reference TRBV9 and TRBJ2-5): DSGVTQTPKHLITATGQRVTLRCSPRSGDLSVYWYQQSLDQGLQFLIQYYNGEERAKGNILERFSAQQFPDLHSELNLSSLELGDSALYFCASSLKRTEETQYFGPGTRLLVL.